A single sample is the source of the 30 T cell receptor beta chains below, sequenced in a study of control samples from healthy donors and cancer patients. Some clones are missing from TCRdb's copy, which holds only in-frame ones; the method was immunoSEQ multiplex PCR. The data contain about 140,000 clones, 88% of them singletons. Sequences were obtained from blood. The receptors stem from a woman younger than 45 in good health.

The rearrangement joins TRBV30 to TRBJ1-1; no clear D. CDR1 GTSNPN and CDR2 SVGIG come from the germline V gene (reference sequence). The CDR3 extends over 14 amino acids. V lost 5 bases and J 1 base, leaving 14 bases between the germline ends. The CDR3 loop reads CAWGKHGGNTEAFF. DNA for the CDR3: TGTGCCTGGGGCAAACATGGAGGGAACACTGAAGCTTTCTTT.

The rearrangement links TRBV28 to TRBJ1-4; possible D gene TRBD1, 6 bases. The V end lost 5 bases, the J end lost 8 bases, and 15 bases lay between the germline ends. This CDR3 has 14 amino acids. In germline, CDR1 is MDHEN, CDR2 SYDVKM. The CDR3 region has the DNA TGTGCCAGCAGTACAGGGACACTATACGAAAAACTGTTTTTT. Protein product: CASSTGTLYEKLFF.

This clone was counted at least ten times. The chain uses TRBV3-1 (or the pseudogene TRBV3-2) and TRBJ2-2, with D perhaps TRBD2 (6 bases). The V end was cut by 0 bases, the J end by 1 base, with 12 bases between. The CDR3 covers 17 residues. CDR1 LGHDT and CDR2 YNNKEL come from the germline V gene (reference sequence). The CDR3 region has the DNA TGTGCCAGCAGCCAAGATACGGGTAGCGGGAACACCGGGGAGCTGTTTTTT. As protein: CASSQDTGSGNTGELFF.

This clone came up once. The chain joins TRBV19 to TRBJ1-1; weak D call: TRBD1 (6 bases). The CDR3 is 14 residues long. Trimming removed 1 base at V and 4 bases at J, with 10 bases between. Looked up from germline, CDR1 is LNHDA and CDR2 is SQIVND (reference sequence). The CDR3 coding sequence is TGTGCCAGTAGTATAGCAGGGGTGAGCACTGAAGCTTTCTTT. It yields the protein CASSIAGVSTEAFF.

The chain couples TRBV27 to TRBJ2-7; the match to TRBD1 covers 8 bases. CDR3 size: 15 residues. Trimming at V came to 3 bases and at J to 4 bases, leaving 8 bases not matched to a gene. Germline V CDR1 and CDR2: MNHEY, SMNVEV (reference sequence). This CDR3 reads CASSFTGGVRYEQYF. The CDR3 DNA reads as TGTGCCAGCAGTTTTACAGGGGGTGTACGGTACGAGCAGTACTTC.

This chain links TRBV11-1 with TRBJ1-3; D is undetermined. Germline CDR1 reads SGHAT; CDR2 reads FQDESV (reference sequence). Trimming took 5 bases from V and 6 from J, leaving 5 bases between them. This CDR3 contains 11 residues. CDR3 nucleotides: TGTGCCAGCAGCACCGCAAACACCATATATTTT. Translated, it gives CASSTANTIYF.

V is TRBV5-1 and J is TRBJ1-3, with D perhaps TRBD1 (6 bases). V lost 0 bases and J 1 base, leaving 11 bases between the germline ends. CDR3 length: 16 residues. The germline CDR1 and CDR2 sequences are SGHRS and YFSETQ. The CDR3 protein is CASSLALGQSGNTIYF. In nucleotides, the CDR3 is TGCGCCAGCAGCTTGGCCTTAGGACAGTCTGGAAACACCATATATTTT.

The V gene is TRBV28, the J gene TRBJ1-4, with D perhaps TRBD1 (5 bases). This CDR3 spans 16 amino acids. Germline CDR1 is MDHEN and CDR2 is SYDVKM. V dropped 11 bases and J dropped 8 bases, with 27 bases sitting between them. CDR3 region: CASTRTSGGADEKLFF. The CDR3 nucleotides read TGTGCCTCTACCCGGACCTCCGGTGGGGCAGACGAAAAACTGTTTTTT.

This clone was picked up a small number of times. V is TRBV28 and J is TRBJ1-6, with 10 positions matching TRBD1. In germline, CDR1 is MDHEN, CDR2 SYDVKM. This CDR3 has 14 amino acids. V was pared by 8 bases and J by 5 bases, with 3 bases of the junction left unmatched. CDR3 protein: CASGDRGHNSPLHF. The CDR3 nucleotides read TGTGCCAGCGGGGACAGGGGCCATAATTCACCCCTCCACTTT.

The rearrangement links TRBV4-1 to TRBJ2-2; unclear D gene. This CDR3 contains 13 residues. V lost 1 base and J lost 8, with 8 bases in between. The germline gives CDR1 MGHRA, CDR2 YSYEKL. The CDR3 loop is CASSQVLGGELFF. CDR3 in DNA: TGCGCCAGCAGCCAAGTCCTGGGAGGGGAGCTGTTTTTT.

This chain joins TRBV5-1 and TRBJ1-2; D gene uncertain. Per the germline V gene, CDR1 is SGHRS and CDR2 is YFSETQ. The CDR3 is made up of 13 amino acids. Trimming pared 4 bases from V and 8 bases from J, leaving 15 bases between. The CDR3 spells CASSAAGSIGYTF. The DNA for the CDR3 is TGCGCCAGCAGCGCCGCCGGGAGTATAGGCTACACCTTC.

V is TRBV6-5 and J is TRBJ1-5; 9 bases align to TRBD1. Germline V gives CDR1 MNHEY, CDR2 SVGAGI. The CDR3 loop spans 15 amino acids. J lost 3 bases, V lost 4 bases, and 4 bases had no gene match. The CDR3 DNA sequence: TGTGCCAGCAGTTCACAGGGGGCGCACAATCAGCCCCAGCATTTT. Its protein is CASSSQGAHNQPQHF.

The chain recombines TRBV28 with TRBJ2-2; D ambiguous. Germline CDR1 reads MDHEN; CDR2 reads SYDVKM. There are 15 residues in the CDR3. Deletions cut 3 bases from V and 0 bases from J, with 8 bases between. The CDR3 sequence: CASSFGGANTGELFF. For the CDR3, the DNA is TGTGCCAGCAGTTTCGGCGGCGCGAACACCGGGGAGCTGTTTTTT.

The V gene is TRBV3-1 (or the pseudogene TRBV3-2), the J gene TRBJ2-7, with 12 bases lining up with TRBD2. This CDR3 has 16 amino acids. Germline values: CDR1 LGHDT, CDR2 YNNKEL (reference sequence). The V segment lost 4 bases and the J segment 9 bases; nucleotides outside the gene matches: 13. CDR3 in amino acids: CASSLRMTSGRGVQYF. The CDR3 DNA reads TGTGCCAGCAGCCTACGCATGACTAGCGGGAGAGGGGTGCAGTACTTC.

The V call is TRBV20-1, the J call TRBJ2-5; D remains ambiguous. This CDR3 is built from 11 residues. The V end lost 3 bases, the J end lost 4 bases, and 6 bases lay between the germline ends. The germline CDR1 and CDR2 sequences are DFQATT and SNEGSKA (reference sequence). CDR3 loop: CSASLRETQYF. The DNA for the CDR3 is TGCAGTGCTAGTTTGCGAGAGACCCAGTACTTC.

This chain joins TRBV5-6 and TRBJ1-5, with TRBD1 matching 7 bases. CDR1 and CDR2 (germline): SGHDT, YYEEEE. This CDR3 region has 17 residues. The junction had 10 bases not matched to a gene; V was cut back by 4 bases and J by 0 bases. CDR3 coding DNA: TGTGCCAGCAGCGTGAACAGGGGACGTAATAGCAATCAGCCCCAGCATTTT. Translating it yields CASSVNRGRNSNQPQHF.

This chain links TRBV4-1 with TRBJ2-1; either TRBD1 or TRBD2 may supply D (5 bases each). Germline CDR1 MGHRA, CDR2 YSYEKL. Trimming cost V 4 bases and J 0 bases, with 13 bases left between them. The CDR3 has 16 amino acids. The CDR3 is CASSPRGDSSYNEQFF. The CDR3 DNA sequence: TGCGCCAGCAGCCCCCGAGGGGATAGCTCCTACAATGAGCAGTTCTTC.

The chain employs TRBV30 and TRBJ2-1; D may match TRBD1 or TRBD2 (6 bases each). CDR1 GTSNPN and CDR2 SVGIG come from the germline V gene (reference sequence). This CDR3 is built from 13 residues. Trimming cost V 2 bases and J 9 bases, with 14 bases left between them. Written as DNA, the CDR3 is TGTGCCTGGAGTCTGGGGGGCTTTCGTGAGCAGTTCTTC. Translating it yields CAWSLGGFREQFF.

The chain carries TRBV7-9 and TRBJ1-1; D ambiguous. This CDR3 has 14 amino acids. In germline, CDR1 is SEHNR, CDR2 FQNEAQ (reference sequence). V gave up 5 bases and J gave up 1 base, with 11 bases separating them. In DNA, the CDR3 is TGTGCCAGCAGCCTTAATACAGAGAACACTGAAGCTTTCTTT. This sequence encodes CASSLNTENTEAFF.

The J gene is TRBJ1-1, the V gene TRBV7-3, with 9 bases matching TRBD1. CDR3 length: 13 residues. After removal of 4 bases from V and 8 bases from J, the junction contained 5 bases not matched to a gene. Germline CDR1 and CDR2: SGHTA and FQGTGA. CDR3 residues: CASSSGQGREAFF. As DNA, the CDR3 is TGTGCCAGCAGCTCGGGACAGGGCAGAGAAGCTTTCTTT. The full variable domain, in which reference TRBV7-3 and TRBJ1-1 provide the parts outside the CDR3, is GAGVSQTPSNKVTEKGKYVELRCDPISGHTALYWYRQSLGQGPEFLIYFQGTGAADDSGLPNDRFFAVRPEGSVSTLKIQRTERGDSAVYLCASSSGQGREAFFGQGTRLTVV.

CDR3 amino acids: CASSLNPGSGVEQFF. The CDR3 DNA reads as TGCGCCAGCAGCTTAAATCCCGGGAGCGGGGTTGAGCAGTTCTTC. The chain links TRBV5-1 to TRBJ2-1, with TRBD2 matching over 7 bases. V lost 2 bases to trimming and J lost 9 bases; unmatched junction nucleotides: 11. Germline V gene data show CDR1 as SGHRS and CDR2 as YFSETQ. The CDR3 consists of 15 residues. The variable domain in full, completed from reference TRBV5-1 and TRBJ2-1, reads KAGVTQTPRYLIKTRGQQVTLSCSPISGHRSVSWYQQTPGQGLQFLFEYFSETQRNKGNFPGRFSGRQFSNSRSEMNVSTLELGDSALYLCASSLNPGSGVEQFFGPGTRLTVL.

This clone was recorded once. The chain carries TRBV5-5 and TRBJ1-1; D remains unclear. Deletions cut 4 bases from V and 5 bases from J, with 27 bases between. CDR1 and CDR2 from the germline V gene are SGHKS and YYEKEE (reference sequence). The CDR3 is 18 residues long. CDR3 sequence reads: CASSPQQAASGVWTEAFF. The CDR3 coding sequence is TGTGCCAGCAGCCCTCAACAAGCGGCGTCCGGGGTATGGACTGAAGCTTTCTTT. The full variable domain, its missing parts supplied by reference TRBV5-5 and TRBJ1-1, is DAGVTQSPTHLIKTRGQQVTLRCSPISGHKSVSWYQQVLGQGPQFIFQYYEKEERGRGNFPDRFSARQFPNYSSELNVNALLLGDSALYLCASSPQQAASGVWTEAFFGQGTRLTVV.

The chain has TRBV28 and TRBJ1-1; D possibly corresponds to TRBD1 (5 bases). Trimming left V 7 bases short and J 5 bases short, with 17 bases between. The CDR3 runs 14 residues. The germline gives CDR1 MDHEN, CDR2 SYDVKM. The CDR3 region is CASIRRPGSTEAFF. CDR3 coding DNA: TGTGCCAGCATTCGTCGTCCAGGGTCGACTGAAGCTTTCTTT.

The CDR3 DNA is TGCGCCAGCAGCCAAAGGACAGGACTGAACACTGAAGCTTTCTTT. This gives the protein CASSQRTGLNTEAFF. V gene TRBV5-1 combines with J gene TRBJ1-1; 7 bases map to TRBD1. V was clipped by 4 bases and J by 0 bases; unmatched bases: 6. The CDR3 spans 15 residues. In germline, CDR1 is SGHRS, CDR2 YFSETQ.

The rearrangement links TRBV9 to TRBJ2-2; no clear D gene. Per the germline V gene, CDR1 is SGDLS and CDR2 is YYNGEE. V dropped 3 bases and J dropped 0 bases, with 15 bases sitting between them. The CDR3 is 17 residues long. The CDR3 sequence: CASSAQLTPANTGELFF. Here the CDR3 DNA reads TGTGCCAGCAGCGCTCAGCTAACCCCCGCGAACACCGGGGAGCTGTTTTTT.

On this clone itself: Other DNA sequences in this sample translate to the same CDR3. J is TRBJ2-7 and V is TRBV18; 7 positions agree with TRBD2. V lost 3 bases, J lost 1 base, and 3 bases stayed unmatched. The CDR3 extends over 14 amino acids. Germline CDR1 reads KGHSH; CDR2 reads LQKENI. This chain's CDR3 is CASSPGGGSYEQYF. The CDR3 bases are TGTGCCAGCTCACCGGGGGGGGGATCCTACGAGCAGTACTTC.

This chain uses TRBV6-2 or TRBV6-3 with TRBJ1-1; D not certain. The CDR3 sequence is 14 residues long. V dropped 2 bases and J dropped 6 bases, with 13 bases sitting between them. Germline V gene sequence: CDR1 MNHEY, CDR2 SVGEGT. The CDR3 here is CASSYGGRRAEAFF. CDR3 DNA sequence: TGTGCCAGCAGTTACGGAGGACGGAGGGCTGAAGCTTTCTTT.

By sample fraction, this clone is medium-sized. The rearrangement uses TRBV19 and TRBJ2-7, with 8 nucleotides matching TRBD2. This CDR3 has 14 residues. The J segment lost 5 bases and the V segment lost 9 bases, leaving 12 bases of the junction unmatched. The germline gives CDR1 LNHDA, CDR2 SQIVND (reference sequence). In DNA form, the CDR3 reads TGTGCCAGCCGGAGCGGGGGCGCAGTAAACGAGCAGTACTTC. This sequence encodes CASRSGGAVNEQYF.

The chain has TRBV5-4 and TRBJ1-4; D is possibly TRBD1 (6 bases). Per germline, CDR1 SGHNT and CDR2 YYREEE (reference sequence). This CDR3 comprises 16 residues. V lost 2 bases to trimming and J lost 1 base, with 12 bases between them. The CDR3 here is CASSFGRGVTNEKLFF. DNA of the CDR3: TGTGCCAGCAGCTTTGGCAGGGGAGTAACTAATGAAAAACTGTTTTTT.

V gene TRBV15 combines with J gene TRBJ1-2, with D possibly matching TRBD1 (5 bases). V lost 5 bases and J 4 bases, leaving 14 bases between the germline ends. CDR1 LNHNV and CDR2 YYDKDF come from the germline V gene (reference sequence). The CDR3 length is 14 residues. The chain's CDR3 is CATSDTPRAYGYTF. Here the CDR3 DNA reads TGTGCCACCAGCGATACCCCCAGGGCCTATGGCTACACCTTC.